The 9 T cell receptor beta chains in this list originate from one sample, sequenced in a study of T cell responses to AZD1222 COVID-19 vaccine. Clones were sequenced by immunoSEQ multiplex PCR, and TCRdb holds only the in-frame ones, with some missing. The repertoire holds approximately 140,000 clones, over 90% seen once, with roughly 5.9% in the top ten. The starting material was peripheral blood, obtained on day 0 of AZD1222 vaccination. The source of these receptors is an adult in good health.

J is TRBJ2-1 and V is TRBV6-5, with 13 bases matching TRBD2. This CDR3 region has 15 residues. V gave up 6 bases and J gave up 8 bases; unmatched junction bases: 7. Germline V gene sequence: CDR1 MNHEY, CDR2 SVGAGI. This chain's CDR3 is CASSATSGGDYEQFF. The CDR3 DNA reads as TGTGCCAGCAGCGCAACTAGCGGGGGGGATTATGAGCAGTTCTTC.

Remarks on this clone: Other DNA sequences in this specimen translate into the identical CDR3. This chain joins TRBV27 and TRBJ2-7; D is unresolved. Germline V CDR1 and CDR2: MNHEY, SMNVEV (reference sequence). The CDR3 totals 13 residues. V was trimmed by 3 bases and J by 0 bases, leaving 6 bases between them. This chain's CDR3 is CASSFPGSYEQYF. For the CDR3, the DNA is TGTGCCAGCAGTTTTCCAGGCTCCTACGAGCAGTACTTC.

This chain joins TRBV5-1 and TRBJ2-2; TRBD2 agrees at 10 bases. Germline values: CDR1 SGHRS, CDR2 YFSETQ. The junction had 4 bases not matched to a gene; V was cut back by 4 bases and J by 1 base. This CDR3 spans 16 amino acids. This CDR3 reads CASSPGLAENTGELFF. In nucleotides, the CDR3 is TGCGCCAGCAGCCCTGGACTAGCGGAGAACACCGGGGAGCTGTTTTTT.

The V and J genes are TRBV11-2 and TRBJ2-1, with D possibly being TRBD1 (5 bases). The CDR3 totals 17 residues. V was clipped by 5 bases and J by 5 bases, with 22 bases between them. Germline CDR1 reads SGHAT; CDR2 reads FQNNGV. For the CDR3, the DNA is TGTGCCAGCAGCCCCGTCATTCGGCGGACAAACGACAATGAGCAGTTCTTC. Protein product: CASSPVIRRTNDNEQFF.

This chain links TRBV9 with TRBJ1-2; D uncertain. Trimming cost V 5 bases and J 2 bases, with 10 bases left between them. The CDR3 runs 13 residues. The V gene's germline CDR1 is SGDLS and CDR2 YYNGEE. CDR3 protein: CASSRLVNYGYTF. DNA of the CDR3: TGTGCCAGCAGTCGACTAGTAAACTATGGCTACACCTTC.

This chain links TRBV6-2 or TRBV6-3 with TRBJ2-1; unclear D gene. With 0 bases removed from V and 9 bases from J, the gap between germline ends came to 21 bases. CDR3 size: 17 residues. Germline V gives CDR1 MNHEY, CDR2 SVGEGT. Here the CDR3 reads CASSYSIWGWSVGEQFF. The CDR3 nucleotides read TGTGCCAGCAGTTACTCGATCTGGGGATGGTCTGTAGGTGAGCAGTTCTTC.

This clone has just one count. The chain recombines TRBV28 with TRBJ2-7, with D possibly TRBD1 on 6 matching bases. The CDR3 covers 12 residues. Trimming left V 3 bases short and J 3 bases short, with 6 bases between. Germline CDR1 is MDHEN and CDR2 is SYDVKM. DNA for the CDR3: TGTGCCAGCAGTTTGGACAGCTACGAGCAGTACTTC. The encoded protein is CASSLDSYEQYF. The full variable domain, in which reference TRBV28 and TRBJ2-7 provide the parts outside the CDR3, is DVKVTQSSRYLVKRTGEKVFLECVQDMDHENMFWYRQDPGLGLRLIYFSYDVKMKEKGDIPEGYSVSREKKERFSLILESASTNQTSMYLCASSLDSYEQYFGPGTRLTVT.

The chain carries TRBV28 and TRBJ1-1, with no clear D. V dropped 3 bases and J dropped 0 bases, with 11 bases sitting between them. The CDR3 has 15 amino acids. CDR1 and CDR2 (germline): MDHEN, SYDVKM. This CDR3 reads CASSFLGVLNTEAFF. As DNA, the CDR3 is TGTGCCAGCAGTTTTCTGGGAGTTCTGAACACTGAAGCTTTCTTT.

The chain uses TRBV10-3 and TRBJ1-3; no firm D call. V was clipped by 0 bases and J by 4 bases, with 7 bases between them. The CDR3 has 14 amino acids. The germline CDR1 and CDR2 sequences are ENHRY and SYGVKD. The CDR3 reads CAISESTFGNTIYF. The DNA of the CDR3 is TGTGCCATCAGTGAGTCGACATTCGGAAACACCATATATTTT.